This is a list of T cell receptor beta chains from one sample in a study of T cell repertoires and Cas9 in healthy adults. Clones were read by immunoSEQ multiplex PCR, and TCRdb kept only the in-frame ones, dropping some. This table has about 20,000 clones, roughly nine tenths appearing once. The sequencing input was CD4+ effector T cells (CD127+, CD25-, CD137-, CD154-) from PBMCs; culture status not recorded. The receptors here all came from a human donor in good health. CDR3s include the opening cysteine and the closing phenylalanine or tryptophan. D genes are given only for firm matches. Clone size appears in some rows only: once, few, many, or a class for an expanded clone.

>TRBV11-3|TRBD2|TRBJ2-1|NA
CASSLTSTAGGYNEQFF
TGTGCCAGCAGCTTAACGTCTACGGCGGGAGGGTACAATGAGCAGTTCTTC
>TRBV5-5|NA|TRBJ1-5|once
CASSLGRGTGIQPQHF
TGTGCCAGCAGCTTGGGGCGGGGAACAGGGATCCAGCCCCAGCATTTT
>TRBV4-1|NA|TRBJ2-7|few
CASSQEVGEQYF
TGCGCCAGCAGCCAAGAGGTCGGGGAGCAGTACTTC
>TRBV5-1|TRBD1|TRBJ1-1|NA
CASSSDRGRGAFF
TGCGCCAGCAGCTCGGACAGGGGTCGGGGAGCTTTCTTT
>TRBV19|NA|TRBJ2-2|once
CASSIEGDRTGELFF
TGTGCCAGTAGTATAGAGGGAGATAGGACCGGGGAGCTGTTTTTT
>TRBV6-4|TRBD1|TRBJ2-1|NA
CASSFGQGANNEQFF
TGTGCCAGCAGTTTCGGACAGGGGGCGAACAATGAGCAGTTCTTC
>TRBV4-2|NA|TRBJ1-1|NA
CASSQRQTTEAFF
TGTGCCAGCAGCCAGAGGCAGACCACTGAAGCTTTCTTT
>TRBV7-9|TRBD2|TRBJ2-2|once
CASRALAAGGFNTGELFF
TGTGCCAGCAGAGCCCTAGCTGCGGGGGGATTTAACACCGGGGAGCTGTTTTTT
>TRBV7-6|TRBD2|TRBJ2-1|NA
CASRLRAGLANYNEQFF
TGTGCCAGCAGGCTGCGGGCGGGACTAGCGAACTACAATGAGCAGTTCTTC
>TRBV6-6|NA|TRBJ1-3|NA
CATEGPTGNTIYF
TGTGCCACAGAGGGTCCCACTGGAAACACCATATATTTT
>TRBV19|TRBD1|TRBJ1-2|NA
CASTVTGGSGYTF
TGTGCCAGTACCGTGACAGGGGGCTCTGGCTACACCTTC
>TRBV5-6|NA|TRBJ1-4|NA
CASSLATGTATNEKLFF
TGTGCCAGCAGCTTGGCTACGGGGACCGCAACTAATGAAAAACTGTTTTTT
>TRBV7-2|NA|TRBJ2-7|NA
CASSATDVLSYEQYF
TGTGCCAGCAGCGCGACAGACGTTCTATCCTACGAGCAGTACTTC
>TRBV1|NA|TRBJ1-2|NA
CTSSPPYPGHPLSYGYTF
TGCACCAGCAGCCCCCCTTACCCGGGACACCCACTTTCCTATGGCTACACCTTC
>TRBV14|NA|TRBJ1-6|NA
CASSPRQNSPLHF
TGTGCCAGCAGCCCACGGCAGAATTCACCCCTCCACTTT
>TRBV15|TRBD1|TRBJ1-1|NA
CATKLDRVPNTEAFF
TGTGCCACCAAGCTCGACAGGGTTCCGAACACTGAAGCTTTCTTT
>TRBV5-4|TRBD2|TRBJ2-5|NA
CASSSGTSGDRGTQYF
TGTGCCAGCAGCTCCGGGACTAGCGGGGACCGGGGGACCCAGTACTTC
>TRBV5-1|TRBD1|TRBJ2-6|once
CASSSGTGDSGANVLTF
TGCGCCAGCAGCTCCGGGACAGGGGACTCTGGGGCCAACGTCCTGACTTTC
>TRBV28|NA|TRBJ1-1|NA
CARRAGARALNTEAFF
TGTGCCAGAAGGGCAGGGGCCAGGGCCCTGAACACTGAAGCTTTCTTT
>TRBV28|NA|TRBJ2-3|NA
CASSRRGADTQYF
TGTGCCAGCAGCCGAAGGGGGGCAGATACGCAGTATTTT
>TRBV18|NA|TRBJ1-5|once
CASSPGGKANQPQHF
TGTGCCAGCTCACCGGGGGGTAAGGCCAATCAGCCCCAGCATTTT
>TRBV7-2|TRBD1|TRBJ2-7|NA
CASSSYPGQGEQYF
TGTGCCAGCAGCTCATACCCGGGACAGGGCGAGCAGTACTTC
>TRBV10-1|NA|TRBJ2-5|NA
CASSPPRGLRGVETQYF
TGCGCCAGCAGTCCTCCCCGGGGCCTTAGGGGGGTAGAGACCCAGTACTTC
>TRBV27|NA|TRBJ2-3|NA
CASSLARGRTDTQYF
TGTGCCAGCAGCCTCGCGCGGGGTCGCACAGATACGCAGTATTTT
>TRBV5-4|NA|TRBJ1-1|NA
CASSSLQQNTEAFF
TGTGCCAGCAGCTCTCTACAGCAGAACACTGAAGCTTTCTTT
>TRBV21-1|NA|TRBJ1-1|NA
CASSTRDRAKAFF
TGTGCCAGCAGTACACGGGACAGGGCCAAAGCTTTCTTT
>TRBV9|NA|TRBJ1-4|NA
CASSVGREGYGLANEKLFF
TGTGCCAGCAGCGTTGGAAGGGAAGGTTATGGGTTGGCTAATGAAAAACTGTTTTTT
>TRBV6-5|NA|TRBJ2-1|once
CASRTGGQYNEQFF
TGTGCCAGCAGGACGGGGGGACAGTACAATGAGCAGTTCTTC
>TRBV18|NA|TRBJ1-1|NA
CASSPEKVNTEAFF
TGTGCCAGCTCACCAGAGAAGGTGAACACTGAAGCTTTCTTT